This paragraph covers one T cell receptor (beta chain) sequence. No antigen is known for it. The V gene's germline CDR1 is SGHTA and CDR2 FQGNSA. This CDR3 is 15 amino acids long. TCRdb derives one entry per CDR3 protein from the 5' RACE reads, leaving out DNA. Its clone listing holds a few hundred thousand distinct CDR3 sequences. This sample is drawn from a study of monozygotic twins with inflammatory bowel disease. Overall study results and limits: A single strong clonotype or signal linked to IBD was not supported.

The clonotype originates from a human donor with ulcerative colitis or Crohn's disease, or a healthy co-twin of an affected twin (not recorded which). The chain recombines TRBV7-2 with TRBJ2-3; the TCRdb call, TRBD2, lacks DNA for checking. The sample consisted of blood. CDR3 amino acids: CASSFVAVSTDTQYF.